This is a list of T cell receptor beta chains from one sample in a study of cytomegalovirus exposure and HLA in healthy donors. Measured with immunoSEQ multiplex PCR; TCRdb has only the in-frame clones, and not every one. The data hold some 140,000 clones, with around 74% observed a single time. Material for sequencing was PBMCs. Every receptor here comes from a young man in good health and CMV-seronegative. CDR3s include the opening cysteine and the closing phenylalanine or tryptophan. Each record gives: clone size, J gene, D gene, V gene, CDR3 DNA, CDR3 protein. D genes are given only for firm matches. Clone sizes are given selectively: once, few, many, or a class where the clone is expanded.

>.|TRBJ2-1|TRBD1|TRBV11-3
TGTGCCAGCAGCTTAGGGCTATGGGGACAGACCCGATCCTACAATGAGCAGTTCTTC
CASSLGLWGQTRSYNEQFF
>.|TRBJ1-2|TRBD1|TRBV7-9
TGTGCCAGCAGCTTAGCAAGTCGGACAGGGAGTCACTATGGTTACACCTTC
CASSLASRTGSHYGYTF
>.|TRBJ1-1|.|TRBV5-1
TGCGCCAGCAGCTTGGCAGGATTGACTGAAGCTTTCTTT
CASSLAGLTEAFF
>.|TRBJ2-3|.|TRBV5-1
TGCGCCAGCAGCTTGGTCCCTCCTCCTAGCACAGATACGCAGTATTTT
CASSLVPPPSTDTQYF
>.|TRBJ2-5|.|TRBV25-1
TGTGCCAGCAGTCCGGGGGGCGGGGGTCTGAAGACCCAGTACTTC
CASSPGGGGLKTQYF
>.|TRBJ1-5|TRBD1|TRBV7-9
TGTGCCAGCAGCAAAGGACAGGTGGGCCAGCCCCAGCATTTT
CASSKGQVGQPQHF
>.|TRBJ1-2|.|TRBV4-2
TGTGCCAGCAGCCAAGACTTAACGGGAGGCTACACCTTC
CASSQDLTGGYTF
>.|TRBJ2-1|.|TRBV28
TGTGCCACCACAGGGAGCTCCTACAATGAGCAGTTCTTC
CATTGSSYNEQFF
>.|TRBJ1-1|.|TRBV27
TGTGCCAGCAGTTCAGGGAACACTGAAGCTTTCTTT
CASSSGNTEAFF
>.|TRBJ2-2|.|TRBV6-5
TGTGCCAGCAGTTACGCAGGTACCGGGGAGCTGTTTTTT
CASSYAGTGELFF
>.|TRBJ1-1|.|TRBV6-5
TGTGCCAGCAGTTACTCGATGAACGGGAACACTGAAGCTTTCTTT
CASSYSMNGNTEAFF
>.|TRBJ2-3|.|TRBV29-1
TGCAGCGTCCACTCAGATACGCAGTATTTT
CSVHSDTQYF
>.|TRBJ1-5|.|TRBV5-4
TGTGCCAGCAGCTTGGTACAGAAACTTAATAGCAATCAGCCCCAGCATTTT
CASSLVQKLNSNQPQHF
>once|TRBJ2-1|TRBD1|TRBV6-5
TGTGCCAGCAGTCAGGGACAGATTTACAATGAGCAGTTCTTC
CASSQGQIYNEQFF
>.|TRBJ2-1|.|TRBV7-9
TGTGCCAGCAGCTTAGCGGGGGGATACTACAATGAGCAGTTCTTC
CASSLAGGYYNEQFF
>.|TRBJ1-1|.|TRBV18
TGTGCCAGCTCATCGACTGAAGACACTGAAGCTTTCTTT
CASSSTEDTEAFF
>.|TRBJ2-2|.|TRBV4-2
TGTGCCAGCAGCCAAGATAGATCGGAGGTCACCGGGGAGCTGTTTTTT
CASSQDRSEVTGELFF
>.|TRBJ2-3|TRBD2|TRBV5-1
TGCGCCAGCAGCTTGGGGAGCGGGGGATTCACAGATACGCAGTATTTT
CASSLGSGGFTDTQYF
>.|TRBJ2-7|.|TRBV2
TGTGCCAGCAAGAAGGAGACTGACTACGAGCAGTACTTC
CASKKETDYEQYF
>once|TRBJ1-3|TRBD1|TRBV10-3
TGTGCCATCAGTGGACAGGGGTCCTCTGGAAACACCATATATTTT
CAISGQGSSGNTIYF
>.|TRBJ1-2|.|TRBV4-2
TGTGCCAGCAGTCAAGTGGGGGGAGGGGGTGGCTACACCTTC
CASSQVGGGGGYTF
>.|TRBJ2-7|TRBD1|TRBV11-3
TGTGCCAGCAGCTTAGGTAGAGGGGGCTCCGACGAGCAGTACTTC
CASSLGRGGSDEQYF
>.|TRBJ2-4|.|TRBV7-2
TGTGCCAGCAGCTTAGGGGTCGGGCAGGGAAACATTCAGTACTTC
CASSLGVGQGNIQYF
>.|TRBJ2-1|.|TRBV4-3
TGCGCCAGCAGCCAAGGTTCCAGGGACAATGAGCAGTTCTTC
CASSQGSRDNEQFF
>.|TRBJ2-7|.|TRBV27
TGTGCCAGCAGTTTAAATTCGGAGGTCGAGCAGTACTTC
CASSLNSEVEQYF